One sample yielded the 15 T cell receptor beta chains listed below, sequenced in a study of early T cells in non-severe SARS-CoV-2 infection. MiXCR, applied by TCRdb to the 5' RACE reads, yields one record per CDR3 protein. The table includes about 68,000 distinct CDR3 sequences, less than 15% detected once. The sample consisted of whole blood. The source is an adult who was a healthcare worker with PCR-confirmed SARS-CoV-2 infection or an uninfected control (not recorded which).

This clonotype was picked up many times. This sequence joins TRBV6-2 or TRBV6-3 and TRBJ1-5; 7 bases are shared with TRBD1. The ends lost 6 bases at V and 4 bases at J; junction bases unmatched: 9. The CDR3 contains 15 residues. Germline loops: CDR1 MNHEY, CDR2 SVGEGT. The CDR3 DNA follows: TGTGCCAGCAGCCCCCCCGGGACAGCAAATCAGCCCCAGCATTTT. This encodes CASSPPGTANQPQHF.

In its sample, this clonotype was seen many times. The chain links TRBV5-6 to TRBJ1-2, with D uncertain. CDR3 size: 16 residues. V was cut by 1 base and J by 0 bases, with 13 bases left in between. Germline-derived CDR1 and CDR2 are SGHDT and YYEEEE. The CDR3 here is CASSLIAKTANYGYTF. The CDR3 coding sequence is TGTGCCAGCAGCTTGATTGCTAAAACAGCTAACTATGGCTACACCTTC.

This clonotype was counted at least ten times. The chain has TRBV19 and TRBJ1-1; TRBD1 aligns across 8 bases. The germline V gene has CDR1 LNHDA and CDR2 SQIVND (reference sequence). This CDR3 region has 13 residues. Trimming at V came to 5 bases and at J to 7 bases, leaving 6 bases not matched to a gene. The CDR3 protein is CASSARQGNEAFF. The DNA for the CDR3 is TGTGCCAGTAGTGCTCGACAGGGGAATGAAGCTTTCTTT.

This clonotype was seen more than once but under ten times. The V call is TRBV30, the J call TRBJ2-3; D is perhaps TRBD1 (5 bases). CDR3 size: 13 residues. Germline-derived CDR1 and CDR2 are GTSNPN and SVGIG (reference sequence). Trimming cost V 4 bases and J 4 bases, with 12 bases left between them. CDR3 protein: CAWTYRNSDTQYF. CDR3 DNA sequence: TGTGCCTGGACCTACAGGAATTCAGATACGCAGTATTTT.

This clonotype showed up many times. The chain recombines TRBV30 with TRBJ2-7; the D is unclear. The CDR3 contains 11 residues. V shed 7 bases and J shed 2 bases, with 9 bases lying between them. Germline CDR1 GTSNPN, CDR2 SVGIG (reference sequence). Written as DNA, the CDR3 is TGTGCCTCCTCACACGCCTACGAGCAGTACTTC. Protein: CASSHAYEQYF.

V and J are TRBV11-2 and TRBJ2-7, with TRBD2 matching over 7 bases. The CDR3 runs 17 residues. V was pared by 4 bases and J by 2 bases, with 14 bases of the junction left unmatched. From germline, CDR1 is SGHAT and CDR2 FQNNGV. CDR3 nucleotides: TGTGCCAGCAGCTCCCTAGTAGGGCCTAGCGGAACCTACGAGCAGTACTTC. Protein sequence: CASSSLVGPSGTYEQYF.

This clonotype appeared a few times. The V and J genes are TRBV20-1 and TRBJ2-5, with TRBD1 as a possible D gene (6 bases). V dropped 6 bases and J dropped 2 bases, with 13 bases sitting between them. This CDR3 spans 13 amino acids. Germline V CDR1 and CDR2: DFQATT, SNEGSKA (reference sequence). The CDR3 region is CSAVGHIQETQYF. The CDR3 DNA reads TGCAGTGCGGTGGGACACATACAAGAGACCCAGTACTTC.

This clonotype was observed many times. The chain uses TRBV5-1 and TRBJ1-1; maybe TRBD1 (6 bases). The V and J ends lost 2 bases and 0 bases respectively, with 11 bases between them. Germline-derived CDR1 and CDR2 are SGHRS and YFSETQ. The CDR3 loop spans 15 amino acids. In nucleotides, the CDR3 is TGCGCCAGCAGCTTTTACGGGGACATGAACACTGAAGCTTTCTTT. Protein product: CASSFYGDMNTEAFF.

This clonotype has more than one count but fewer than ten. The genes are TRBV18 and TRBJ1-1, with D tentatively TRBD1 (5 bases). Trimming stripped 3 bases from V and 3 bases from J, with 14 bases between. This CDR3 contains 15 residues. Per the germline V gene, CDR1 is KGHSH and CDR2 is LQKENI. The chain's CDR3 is CASSPLAGTDTEAFF. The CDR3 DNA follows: TGTGCCAGCTCACCCCTGGCCGGGACCGACACTGAAGCTTTCTTT.

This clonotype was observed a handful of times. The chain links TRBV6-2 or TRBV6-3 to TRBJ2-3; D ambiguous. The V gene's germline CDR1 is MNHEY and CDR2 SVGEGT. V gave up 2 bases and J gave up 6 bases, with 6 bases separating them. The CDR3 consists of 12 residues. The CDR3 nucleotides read TGTGCCAGCAGTTACGGCAGGGATACGCAGTATTTT. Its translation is CASSYGRDTQYF.

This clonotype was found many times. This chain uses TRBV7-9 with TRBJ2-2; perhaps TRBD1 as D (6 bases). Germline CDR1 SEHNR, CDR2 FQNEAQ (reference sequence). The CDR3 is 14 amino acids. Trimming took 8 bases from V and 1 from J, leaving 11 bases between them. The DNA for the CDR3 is TGTGCCAGCCGAGGGGGAATGAACACCGGGGAGCTGTTTTTT. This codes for CASRGGMNTGELFF.

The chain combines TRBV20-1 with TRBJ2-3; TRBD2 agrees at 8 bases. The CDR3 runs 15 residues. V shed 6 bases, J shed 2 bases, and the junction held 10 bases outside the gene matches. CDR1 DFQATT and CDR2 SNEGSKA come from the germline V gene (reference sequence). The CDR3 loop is CSAVGTRSITDTQYF. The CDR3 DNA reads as TGCAGTGCGGTGGGGACTAGGAGTATCACAGATACGCAGTATTTT.

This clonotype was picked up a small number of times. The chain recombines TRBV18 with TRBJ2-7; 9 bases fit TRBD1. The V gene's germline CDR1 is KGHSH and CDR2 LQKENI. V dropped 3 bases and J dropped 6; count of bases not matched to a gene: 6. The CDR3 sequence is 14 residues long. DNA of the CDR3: TGTGCCAGCTCACCCCAGGGACAGGGTGGCGAGCAGTACTTC. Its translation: CASSPQGQGGEQYF.

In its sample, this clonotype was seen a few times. CDR3: CASSSTHGNTEAFF. In DNA form, the CDR3 reads TGTGCCAGCAGTTCCACACATGGGAACACTGAAGCTTTCTTT. This chain links TRBV6-5 with TRBJ1-1; D is uncertain. Germline V gives CDR1 MNHEY, CDR2 SVGAGI. V was trimmed by 4 bases and J by 1 base, leaving 10 bases between them. The CDR3 sequence is 14 residues long.

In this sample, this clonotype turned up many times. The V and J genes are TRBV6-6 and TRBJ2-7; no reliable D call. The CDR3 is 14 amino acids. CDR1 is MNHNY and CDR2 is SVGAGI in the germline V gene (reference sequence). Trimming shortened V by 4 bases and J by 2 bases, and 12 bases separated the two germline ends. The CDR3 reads CASSSEGLAYEQYF. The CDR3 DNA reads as TGTGCCAGCAGTTCCGAAGGGTTAGCCTACGAGCAGTACTTC.